The present entry profiles one TCR beta chain with its context. As yet, its antigen is unknown. The sample is drawn from a study of T cell responses to AZD1222 COVID-19 vaccine. Study-level information: The study pooled second doses at about 4 or about 12 weeks. Points from the study as a whole: Scientists sampled the repertoires only once the peak T cell response had passed. Targets within unmutated variant regions were reportedly found for nearly half of spike-specific TCRs. White British people made up most donors, females outnumbered males, and clonal diversity was possibly underestimated.

The CDR3 extends over 13 amino acids. Trimming left V 5 bases short and J 8 bases short, with 15 bases between. Germline V CDR1 and CDR2: SGHAT, FQNNGV. Assay used: immunoSEQ multiplex PCR; TCRdb lists only in-frame clones, some missing. Found here are 90,000 to 120,000 clones, 89% of them singletons; the top ten hold about 6.6%. The source is an adult in good health. The source material was peripheral blood, sampled on day 0 of AZD1222 vaccination. The chain employs TRBV11-2 and TRBJ1-2; D remains ambiguous. CDR3 bases: TGTGCCAGCAGCCCGTCTGACACTCGGGGCTACACCTTC. This gives the protein CASSPSDTRGYTF.